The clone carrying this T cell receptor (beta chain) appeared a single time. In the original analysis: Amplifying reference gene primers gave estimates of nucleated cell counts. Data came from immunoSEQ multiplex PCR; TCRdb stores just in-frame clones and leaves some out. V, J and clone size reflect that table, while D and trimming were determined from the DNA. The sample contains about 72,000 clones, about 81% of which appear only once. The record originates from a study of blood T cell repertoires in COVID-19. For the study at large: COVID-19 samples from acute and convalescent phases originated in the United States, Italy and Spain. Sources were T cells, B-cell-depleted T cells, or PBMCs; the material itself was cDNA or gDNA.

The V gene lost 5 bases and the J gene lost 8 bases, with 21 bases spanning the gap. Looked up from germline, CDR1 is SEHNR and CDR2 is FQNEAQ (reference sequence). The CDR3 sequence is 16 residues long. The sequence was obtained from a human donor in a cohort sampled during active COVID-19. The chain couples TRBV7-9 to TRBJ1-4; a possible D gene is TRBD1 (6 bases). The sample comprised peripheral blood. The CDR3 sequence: CASSPSGGAAGEKLFF. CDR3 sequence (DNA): TGTGCCAGCAGCCCCTCCGGGGGGGCCGCCGGGGAAAAACTGTTTTTT. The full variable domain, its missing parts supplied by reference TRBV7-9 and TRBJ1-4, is DTGVSQNPRHKITKRGQNVTFRCDPISEHNRLYWYRQTLGQGPEFLTYFQNEAQLEKSRLLSDRFSAERPKGSFSTLEIQRTEQGDSAMYLCASSPSGGAAGEKLFFGSGTQLSVL.